This record looks at one TCR beta chain sequence and its context. Its antigen is unknown. Mismatch with germline at one junction end may stem from a read error. Sampled blood was obtained at baseline, cycle 4 day 1, and cycle 7 day 1. These data originate in a study of OX40 agonist ivuxolimab in advanced cancers. Study in general: In this cohort, patients received ivuxolimab, an agonistic anti-OX40 (CD134) antibody. Study results and caveats: The authors also found low normalized T-cell clonal expansion in some nonresponders.

The table came from immunoSEQ multiplex PCR; TCRdb's copy has only in-frame clones and leaves some out. The table includes about 84,000 clones, 89% detected once. The sequencing here drew on CD4+ or CD8+ T cells sorted from blood, taken in a trial of the OX40 agonist ivuxolimab. The receptor's source is an adult with an advanced solid tumor such as melanoma, head and neck, liver or kidney cancer.

The CDR3 DNA reads TGTACCAGCCAGAGGGACGGGGAGCTGTTTTTT. Protein sequence: CTSQRDGELFF. The J gene is TRBJ2-2, the V gene TRBV2; a possible D gene is TRBD2 (5 bases). From germline, CDR1 is SNHLY and CDR2 FYNNEI. The CDR3 loop spans 11 amino acids.